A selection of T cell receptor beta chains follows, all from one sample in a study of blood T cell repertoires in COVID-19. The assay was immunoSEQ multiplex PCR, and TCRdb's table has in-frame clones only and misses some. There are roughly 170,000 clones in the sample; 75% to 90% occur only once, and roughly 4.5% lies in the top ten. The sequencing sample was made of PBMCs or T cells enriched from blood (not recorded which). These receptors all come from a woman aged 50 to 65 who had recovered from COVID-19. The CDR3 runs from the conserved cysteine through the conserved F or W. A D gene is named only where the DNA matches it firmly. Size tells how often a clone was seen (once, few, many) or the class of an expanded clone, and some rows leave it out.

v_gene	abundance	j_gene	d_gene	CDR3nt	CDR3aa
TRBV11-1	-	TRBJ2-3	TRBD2	TGTGCCAGCAGCGCCGGACTAGCGGGGGGAGATACGCAGTATTTT	CASSAGLAGGDTQYF
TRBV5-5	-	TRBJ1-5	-	TGTGCCAGCAGCCCCCAAGCCTGGACAGAAAGCAATCAGCCCCAGCATTTT	CASSPQAWTESNQPQHF
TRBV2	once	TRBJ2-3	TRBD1	TGTGCCAGCAGTTCAGGACAGGGCGAGGGGACGCAGTATTTT	CASSSGQGEGTQYF
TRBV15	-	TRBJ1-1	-	TGTGCCACCAGCAGACCACTAGGGATGAACACTGAAGCTTTCTTT	CATSRPLGMNTEAFF
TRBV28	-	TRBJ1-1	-	TGTGCCAGCAGTTTGGGGCCGAACACTGAAGCTTTCTTT	CASSLGPNTEAFF
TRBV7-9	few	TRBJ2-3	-	TGTGCCAGCAGCAGTGGACAATTTGTCAGCACAGATACGCAGTATTTT	CASSSGQFVSTDTQYF
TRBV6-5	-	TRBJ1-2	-	TGTGCCAGCAGCCCAGGTCCGGTAGGCTATGGCTACACCTTC	CASSPGPVGYGYTF
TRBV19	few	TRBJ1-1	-	TGTGCCAGTAGTATAGATCGGTTCGGGGGCACTGAAGCTTTCTTT	CASSIDRFGGTEAFF
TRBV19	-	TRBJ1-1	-	TGTGCCAGTAGTCACGCTGGACACTCGAACACTGAAGCTTTCTTT	CASSHAGHSNTEAFF
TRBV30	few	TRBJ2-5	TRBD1	TGTGCCTGGAGTGTACTACCAGGGGGACAGCAAGAGACCCAGTACTTC	CAWSVLPGGQQETQYF
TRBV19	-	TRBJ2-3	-	TGTGCCAGTAGTAGGCGTTGGGGAGGAGATACGCAGTATTTT	CASSRRWGGDTQYF
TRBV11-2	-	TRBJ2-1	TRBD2	TGTGCCAGCAGCCATAGCGGGGGGGCCCATGAGCAGTTCTTC	CASSHSGGAHEQFF
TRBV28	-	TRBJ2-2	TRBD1	TGTGCCAGCATCTCGGGACAGTTGACCGGGGAGCTGTTTTTT	CASISGQLTGELFF
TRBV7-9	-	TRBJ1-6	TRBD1	TGTGCCAGCAGCTCGACAGGGAGGACTTCACCCCTCCACTTT	CASSSTGRTSPLHF
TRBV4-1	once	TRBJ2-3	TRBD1	TGCGCCAGCAGCCCTCCGGGACAGGGGATAGCAGATACGCAGTATTTT	CASSPPGQGIADTQYF
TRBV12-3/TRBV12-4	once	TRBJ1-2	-	TGTGCCAGCAGTCGTGAGGGATATGGCTACACCTTC	CASSREGYGYTF
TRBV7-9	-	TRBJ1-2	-	TGTGCCAGCAGCTCGGAGTATGGCTACACCTTC	CASSSEYGYTF